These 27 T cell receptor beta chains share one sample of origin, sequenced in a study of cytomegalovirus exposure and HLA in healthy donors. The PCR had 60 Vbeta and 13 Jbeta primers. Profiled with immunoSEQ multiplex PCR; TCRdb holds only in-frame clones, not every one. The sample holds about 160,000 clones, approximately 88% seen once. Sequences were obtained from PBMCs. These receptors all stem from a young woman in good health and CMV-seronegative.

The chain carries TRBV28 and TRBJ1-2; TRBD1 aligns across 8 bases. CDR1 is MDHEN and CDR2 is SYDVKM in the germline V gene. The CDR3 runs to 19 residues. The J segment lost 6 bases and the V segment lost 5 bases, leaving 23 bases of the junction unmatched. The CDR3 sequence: CASSTPYNYPMQGADGYTF. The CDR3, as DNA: TGTGCCAGCAGTACACCTTATAATTATCCTATGCAGGGGGCGGATGGCTACACCTTC.

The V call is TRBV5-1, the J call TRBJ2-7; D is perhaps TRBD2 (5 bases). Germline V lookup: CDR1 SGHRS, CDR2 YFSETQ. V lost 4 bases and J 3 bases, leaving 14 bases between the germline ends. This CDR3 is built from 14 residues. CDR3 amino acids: CASSPSGKNYEQYF. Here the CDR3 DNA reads TGCGCCAGCAGCCCCAGCGGAAAAAACTACGAGCAGTACTTC.

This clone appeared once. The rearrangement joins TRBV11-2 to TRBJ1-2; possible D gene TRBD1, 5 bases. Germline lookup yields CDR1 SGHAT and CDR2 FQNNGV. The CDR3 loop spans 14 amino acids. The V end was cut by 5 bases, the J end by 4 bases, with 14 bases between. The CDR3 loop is CASSRGGGGYGYTF. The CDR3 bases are TGTGCCAGCAGCCGGGGGGGTGGGGGCTATGGCTACACCTTC. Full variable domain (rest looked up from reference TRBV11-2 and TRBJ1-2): EAGVAQSPRYKIIEKRQSVAFWCNPISGHATLYWYQQILGQGPKLLIQFQNNGVVDDSQLPKDRFSAERLKGVDSTLKIQPAKLEDSAVYLCASSRGGGGYGYTFGSGTRLTVV.

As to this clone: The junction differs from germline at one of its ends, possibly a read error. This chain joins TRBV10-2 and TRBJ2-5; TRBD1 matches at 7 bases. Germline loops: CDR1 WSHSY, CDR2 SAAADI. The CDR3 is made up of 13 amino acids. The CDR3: CASSEQGMGTKYF. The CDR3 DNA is TGCGCCAGCAGTGAACAGGGGATGGGGACCAAGTACTTC.

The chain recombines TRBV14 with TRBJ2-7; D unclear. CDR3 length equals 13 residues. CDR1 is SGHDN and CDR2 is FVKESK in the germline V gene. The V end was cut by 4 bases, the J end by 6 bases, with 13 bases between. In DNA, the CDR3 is TGTGCCAGCAGCCTACGGAACGGCGGCGAGCAGTACTTC. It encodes CASSLRNGGEQYF. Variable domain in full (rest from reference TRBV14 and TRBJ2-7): EAGVTQFPSHSVIEKGQTVTLRCDPISGHDNLYWYRRVMGKEIKFLLHFVKESKQDESGMPNNRFLAERTGGTYSTLKVQPAELEDSGVYFCASSLRNGGEQYFGPGTRLTVT.

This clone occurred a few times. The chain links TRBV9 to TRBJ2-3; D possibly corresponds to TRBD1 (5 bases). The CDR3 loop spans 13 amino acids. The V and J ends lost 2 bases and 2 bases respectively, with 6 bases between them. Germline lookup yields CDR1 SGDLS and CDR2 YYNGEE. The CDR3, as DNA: TGTGCCAGCAGCGTCAGGGCCACAGATACGCAGTATTTT. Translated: CASSVRATDTQYF.

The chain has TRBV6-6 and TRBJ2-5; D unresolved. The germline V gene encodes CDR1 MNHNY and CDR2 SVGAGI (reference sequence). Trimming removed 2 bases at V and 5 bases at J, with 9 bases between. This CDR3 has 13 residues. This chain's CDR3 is CASSYPTGETQYF. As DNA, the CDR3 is TGTGCCAGCAGTTACCCTACCGGTGAGACCCAGTACTTC.

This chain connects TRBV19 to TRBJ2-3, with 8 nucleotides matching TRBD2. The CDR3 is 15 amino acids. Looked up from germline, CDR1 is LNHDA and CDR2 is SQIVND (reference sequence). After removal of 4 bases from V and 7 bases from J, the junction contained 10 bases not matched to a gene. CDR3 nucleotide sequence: TGTGCCAGTAGTAATCCGAGCGGGGGAACCCATACGCAGTATTTT. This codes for CASSNPSGGTHTQYF.

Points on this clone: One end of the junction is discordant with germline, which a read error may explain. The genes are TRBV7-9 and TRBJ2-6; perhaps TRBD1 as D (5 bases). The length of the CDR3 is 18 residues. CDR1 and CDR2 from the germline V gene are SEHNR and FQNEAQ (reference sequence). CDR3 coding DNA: TGTTCCAGCAGCTTATTCGCGGACACCGCCTCTGGGGCCAACGTCCTGACTTTC. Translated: CSSSLFADTASGANVLTF.

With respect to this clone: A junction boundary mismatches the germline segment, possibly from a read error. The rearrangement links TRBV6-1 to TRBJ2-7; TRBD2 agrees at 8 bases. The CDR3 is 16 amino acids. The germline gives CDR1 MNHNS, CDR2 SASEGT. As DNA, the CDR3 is TGTGCCAGCAGTGAAGCATTGTTGGCGGGGGGACCCCCCCCTGACTTC. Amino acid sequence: CASSEALLAGGPPPDF.

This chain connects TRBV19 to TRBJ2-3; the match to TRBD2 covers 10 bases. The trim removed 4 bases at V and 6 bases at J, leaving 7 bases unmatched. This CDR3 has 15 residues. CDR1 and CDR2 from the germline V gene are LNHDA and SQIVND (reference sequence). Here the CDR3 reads CASSRERGGGDTQYF. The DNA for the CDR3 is TGTGCCAGTAGTAGGGAGCGGGGGGGCGGGGATACGCAGTATTTT.

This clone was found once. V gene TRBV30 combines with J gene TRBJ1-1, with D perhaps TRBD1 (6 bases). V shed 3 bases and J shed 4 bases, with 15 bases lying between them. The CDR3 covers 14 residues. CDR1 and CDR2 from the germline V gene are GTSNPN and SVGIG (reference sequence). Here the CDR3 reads CAWRPRGGPTEAFF. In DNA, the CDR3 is TGTGCCTGGAGGCCGCGGGGGGGGCCCACTGAAGCTTTCTTT.

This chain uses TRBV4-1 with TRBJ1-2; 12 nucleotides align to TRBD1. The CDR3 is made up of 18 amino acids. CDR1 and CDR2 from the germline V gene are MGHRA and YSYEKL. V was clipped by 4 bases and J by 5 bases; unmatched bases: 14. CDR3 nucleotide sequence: TGCGCCAGCAGCCCCCGAGCGGGACAGGGGGCCTCTGGGTATGGCTACACCTTC. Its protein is CASSPRAGQGASGYGYTF.

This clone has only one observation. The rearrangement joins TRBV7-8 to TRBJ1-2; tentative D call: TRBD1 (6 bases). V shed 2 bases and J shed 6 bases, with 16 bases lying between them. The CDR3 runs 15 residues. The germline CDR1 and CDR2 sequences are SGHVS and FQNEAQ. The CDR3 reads CASSLPGQSHHGYTF. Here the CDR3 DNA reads TGTGCCAGCAGCTTACCAGGACAGTCTCATCATGGCTACACCTTC.

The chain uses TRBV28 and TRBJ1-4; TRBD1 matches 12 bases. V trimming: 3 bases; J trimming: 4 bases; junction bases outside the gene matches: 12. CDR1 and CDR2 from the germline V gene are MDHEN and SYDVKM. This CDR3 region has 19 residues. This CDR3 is CASSFRKGQGARNNEKLFF. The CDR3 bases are TGTGCCAGCAGTTTTCGGAAGGGACAGGGGGCAAGGAATAATGAAAAACTGTTTTTT.

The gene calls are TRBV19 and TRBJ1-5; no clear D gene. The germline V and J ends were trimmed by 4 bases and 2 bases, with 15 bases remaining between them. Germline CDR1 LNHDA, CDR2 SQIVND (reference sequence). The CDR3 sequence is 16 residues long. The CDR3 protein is CASSKERQSGNQPQHF. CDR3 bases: TGTGCCAGTAGTAAAGAGAGGCAGTCTGGCAATCAGCCCCAGCATTTT.

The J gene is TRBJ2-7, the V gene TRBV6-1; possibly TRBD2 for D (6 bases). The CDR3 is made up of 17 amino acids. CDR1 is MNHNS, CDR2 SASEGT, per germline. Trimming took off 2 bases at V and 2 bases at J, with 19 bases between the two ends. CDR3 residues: CASSEKIVGGVPYEQYF. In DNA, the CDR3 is TGTGCCAGCAGTGAAAAAATCGTGGGCGGGGTCCCCTACGAGCAGTACTTC.

The CDR3 loop is CASSQGQGNEQFF. For the CDR3, the DNA is TGTGCCAGCAGCCAAGGACAGGGCAATGAGCAGTTCTTC. The chain joins TRBV4-2 to TRBJ2-1; TRBD1 matches 7 bases. The V and J ends lost 1 base and 6 bases, in that order; junction bases with no gene match: 0. The CDR3 length is 13 residues. In germline, CDR1 is LGHNA, CDR2 YNFKEQ.

The DNA for the CDR3 is TGTGCCAGCAGCTTAGACAATACGCAGTATTTT. It specifies CASSLDNTQYF. The rearrangement joins TRBV7-9 to TRBJ2-3; D unclear. The CDR3 spans 11 residues. Germline CDR1 is SEHNR and CDR2 is FQNEAQ (reference sequence). Trimming shortened V by 1 base and J by 7 bases, and 3 bases separated the two germline ends.

The CDR3 sequence is CASSLLPGEPQHF. The CDR3 DNA is TGTGCCAGCAGCTTACTCCCCGGTGAGCCCCAGCATTTT. This chain joins TRBV7-9 and TRBJ1-5; D unresolved. The V gene lost 2 bases and the J gene lost 8 bases, with 10 bases spanning the gap. The CDR3 contains 13 residues. The germline V gene encodes CDR1 SEHNR and CDR2 FQNEAQ (reference sequence).

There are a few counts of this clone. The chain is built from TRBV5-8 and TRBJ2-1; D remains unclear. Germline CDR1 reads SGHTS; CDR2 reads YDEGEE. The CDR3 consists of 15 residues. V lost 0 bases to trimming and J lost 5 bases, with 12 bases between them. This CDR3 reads CASSLDSREHNEQFF. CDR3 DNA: TGTGCCAGCAGCTTGGACTCTCGTGAACACAATGAGCAGTTCTTC.

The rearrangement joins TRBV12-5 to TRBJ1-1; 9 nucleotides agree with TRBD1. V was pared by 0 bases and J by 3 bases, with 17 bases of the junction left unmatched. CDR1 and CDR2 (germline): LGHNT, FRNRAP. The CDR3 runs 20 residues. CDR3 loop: CASGLVLGDREGVRHTEAFF. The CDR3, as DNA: TGTGCTAGTGGTTTGGTATTAGGGGACAGGGAAGGGGTTAGGCACACTGAAGCTTTCTTT.

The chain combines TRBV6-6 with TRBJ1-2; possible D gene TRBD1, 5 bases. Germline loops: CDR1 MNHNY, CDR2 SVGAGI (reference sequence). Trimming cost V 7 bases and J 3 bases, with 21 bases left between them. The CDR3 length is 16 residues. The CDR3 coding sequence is TGTGCCAGCACCCAAGACAGAGCAGGGTTGGACTATGGCTACACCTTC. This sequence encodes CASTQDRAGLDYGYTF.

This CDR3 is CASSTSVGGGNTEAFF. The CDR3 DNA follows: TGTGCCAGCAGTACCAGTGTAGGGGGTGGGAACACTGAAGCTTTCTTT. The chain recombines TRBV28 with TRBJ1-1; TRBD1 might be the D (6 bases). Trimming shortened V by 5 bases and J by 1 base, and 17 bases separated the two germline ends. Germline V lookup: CDR1 MDHEN, CDR2 SYDVKM. The CDR3 is made up of 16 amino acids.

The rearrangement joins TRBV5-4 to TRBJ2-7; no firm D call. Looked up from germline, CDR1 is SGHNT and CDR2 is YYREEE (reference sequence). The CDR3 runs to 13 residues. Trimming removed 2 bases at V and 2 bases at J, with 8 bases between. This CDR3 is CASSFNAAYEQYF. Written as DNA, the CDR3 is TGTGCCAGCAGCTTCAACGCAGCCTACGAGCAGTACTTC.

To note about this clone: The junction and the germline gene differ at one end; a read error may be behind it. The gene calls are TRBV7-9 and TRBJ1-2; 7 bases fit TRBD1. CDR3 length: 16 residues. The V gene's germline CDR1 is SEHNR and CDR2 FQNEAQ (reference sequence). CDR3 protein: CSSQLMARTGNYGYTF. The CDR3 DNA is TGTTCCAGCCAACTAATGGCCAGGACAGGCAACTATGGCTACACCTTC. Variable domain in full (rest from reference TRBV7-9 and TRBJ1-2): DTGVSQNPRHKITKRGQNVTFRCDPISEHNRLYWYRQTLGQGPEFLTYFQNEAQLEKSRLLSDRFSAERPKGSFSTLEIQRTEQGDSAMYLCSSQLMARTGNYGYTFGSGTRLTVV.

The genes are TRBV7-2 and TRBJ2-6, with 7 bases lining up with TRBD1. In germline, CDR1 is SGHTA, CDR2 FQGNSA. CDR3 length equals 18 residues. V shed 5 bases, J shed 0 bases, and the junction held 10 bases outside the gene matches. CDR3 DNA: TGTGCCAGCAGCAGACGAGGGACAGCCAGCTCTGGGGCCAACGTCCTGACTTTC. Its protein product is CASSRRGTASSGANVLTF.